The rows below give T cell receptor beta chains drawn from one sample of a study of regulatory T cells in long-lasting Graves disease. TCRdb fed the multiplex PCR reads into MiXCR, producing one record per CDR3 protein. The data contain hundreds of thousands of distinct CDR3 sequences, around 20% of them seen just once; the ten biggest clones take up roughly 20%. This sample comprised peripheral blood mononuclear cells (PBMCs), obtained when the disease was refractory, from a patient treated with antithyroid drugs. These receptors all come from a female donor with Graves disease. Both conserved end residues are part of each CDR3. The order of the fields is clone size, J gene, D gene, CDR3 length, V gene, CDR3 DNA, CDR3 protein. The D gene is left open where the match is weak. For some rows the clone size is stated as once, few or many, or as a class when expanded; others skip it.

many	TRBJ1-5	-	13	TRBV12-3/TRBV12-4	TGTGCCAGCAGTTACCCGGGCAGGCCAACCCAGCATTTT	CASSYPGRPTQHF
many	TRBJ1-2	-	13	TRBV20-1	TGCAGTGCCTTCGACGGGGGAAACTATGGCTACACCTTC	CSAFDGGNYGYTF
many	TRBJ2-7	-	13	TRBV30	TGTGCCTGGAGGGGAGGTAGCTCCTACGAGCAGTACTTC	CAWRGGSSYEQYF
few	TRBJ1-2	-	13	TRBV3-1	TGTGCCAGCAGCCCGGACAGTATCTATGGCTACACCTTC	CASSPDSIYGYTF
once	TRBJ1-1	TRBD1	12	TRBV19	TGTGCCAGTGGTATCGGGACAGCTGAAGCTTTCTTT	CASGIGTAEAFF
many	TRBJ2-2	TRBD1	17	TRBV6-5	TGTGCCAGCAGTTACGCATCCGGGACAGGGACCACCGGGGAGCTGTTTTTT	CASSYASGTGTTGELFF
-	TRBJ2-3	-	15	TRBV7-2	TGTGCCAGCAGCTCGGACCCATCAGGTGCAGATACGCAGTATTTT	CASSSDPSGADTQYF
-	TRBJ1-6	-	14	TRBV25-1	TGTGCCAGCAGTGCCTGGGCAGCGGATTCACCCCTCCACTTT	CASSAWAADSPLHF
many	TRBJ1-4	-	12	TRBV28	TGTGCCAGCAGTTCATACACCTCCCGACTGTTTTTT	CASSSYTSRLFF
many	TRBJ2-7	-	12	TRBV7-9	TGTGCCATTACGGGCCCCGTCTACGAGCAGTACTTC	CAITGPVYEQYF
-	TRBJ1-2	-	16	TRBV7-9	TGTGCCAGCAGTTCCGGCCCGGGGGGCGCGCACTATGGCTACACCTTC	CASSSGPGGAHYGYTF
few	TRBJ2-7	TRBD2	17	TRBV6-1	TGTGCCAGCAGTGAATATACCCCAGGGACTACCGGCGGCGAGCAGTACTTC	CASSEYTPGTTGGEQYF
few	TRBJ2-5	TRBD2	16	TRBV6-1	TGTGCCAGCCGACCGATAGCGGGAGGGCCTGATGAGACCCAGTACTTC	CASRPIAGGPDETQYF
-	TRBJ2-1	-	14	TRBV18	TGTGCCAGCTCACCAAAGTTGGCGGGTGAGGAGCAGTTCTTC	CASSPKLAGEEQFF
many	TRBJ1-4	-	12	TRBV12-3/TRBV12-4	TGTGCCAGCAGTTCCCAGAATGAAAAACTGTTTTTT	CASSSQNEKLFF
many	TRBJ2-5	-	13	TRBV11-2	TGTGCCAGCAGCTTAGAAGTTCAAGAGACCCAGTACTTC	CASSLEVQETQYF
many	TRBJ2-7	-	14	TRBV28	TGTGCCAGCAGAACTAGTCCCGACATCTACGAGCAGTACTTC	CASRTSPDIYEQYF
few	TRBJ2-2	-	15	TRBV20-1	TGCAGTGCTAGTGGACCAGGGGGGTACACCGGGGAGCTGTTTTTT	CSASGPGGYTGELFF
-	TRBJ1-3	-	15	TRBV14	TGTGCCAGCACGGGGTTCCCTGCGTCTGGAAACACCATATATTTT	CASTGFPASGNTIYF
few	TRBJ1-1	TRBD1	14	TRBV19	TGTGCCAGTGGGGACAGGGGGGCGAACACTGAAGCTTTCTTT	CASGDRGANTEAFF
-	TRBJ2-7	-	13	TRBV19	TGTGCCAGTAGCCCCTCCACATCCTACGAGCAGTACTTC	CASSPSTSYEQYF
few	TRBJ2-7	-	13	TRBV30	TGTGCCTGGAATCTAGTCCAGGGTTACGAGCAGTACTTC	CAWNLVQGYEQYF